Listed below are T cell receptor beta chains from one sample, sequenced in a study of blood T cell repertoires in COVID-19. Here immunoSEQ multiplex PCR was the method, and the copy in TCRdb shows in-frame clones only, minus some. The sample records 250,000 to 350,000 clones, 70% to 90% being singletons. Material for sequencing was PBMCs or T cells enriched from blood (not recorded which). These receptor sequences come from a woman in her thirties or forties who had recovered from COVID-19. CDR3s include the opening cysteine and the closing phenylalanine or tryptophan. Each record gives: clone size, J gene, V gene, D gene, CDR3 DNA, CDR3 protein. The D gene is left open where the match is weak. Part of the rows lack a size; the others show once, few, many or a class for expanded clones.

few TRBJ2-1 TRBV7-3 . TGTGCCAGCAGCTTAGGCCTTCACAATGAGCAGTTCTTC CASSLGLHNEQFF
. TRBJ1-6 TRBV2 . TGTGCCAGCAGTGAACGTCCTTACGAGGCGCCCCTCCACTTT CASSERPYEAPLHF
. TRBJ1-2 TRBV9 TRBD1 TGTGCCAGCACCCCGGGACAGGGACCCCCTAGTGGCTACACCTTC CASTPGQGPPSGYTF
. TRBJ2-3 TRBV7-8 . TGTGCCAGCAGCCCAGGGGCAGCAGGGAGCGATACGCAGTATTTT CASSPGAAGSDTQYF
. TRBJ2-3 TRBV28 TRBD2 TGTGCCAGCAGTTTTCCAGGGAGCGGGGGAACAGATACGCAGTATTTT CASSFPGSGGTDTQYF
. TRBJ2-6 TRBV6-5 . TGTGCCAGCGGACTTAGTTACTCTGGGGCCAACGTCCTGACTTTC CASGLSYSGANVLTF
. TRBJ2-1 TRBV7-8 TRBD2 TGTGCCAGCAGCTTATCTATAGCGGGGGGCTACAATGAGCAGTTCTTC CASSLSIAGGYNEQFF
. TRBJ2-5 TRBV14 TRBD2 TGTGCCAGCAGCCATTTTTGGGCGGGAGCTGGAGAGACCCAGTACTTC CASSHFWAGAGETQYF
. TRBJ2-7 TRBV19 TRBD2 TGTGCCAGTAGTATGCAGGTAGCGGGAGTCTACGAGCAGTACTTC CASSMQVAGVYEQYF
. TRBJ2-7 TRBV11-2 . TGTGCCAGCAGCTCCCGACTAGGCACCTACGAGCAGTACTTC CASSSRLGTYEQYF
. TRBJ1-2 TRBV6-2/TRBV6-3 TRBD1 TGTGCCAGCAGTTACTCGAAAAGGACAGGAGACTATGGCTACACCTTC CASSYSKRTGDYGYTF
. TRBJ2-1 TRBV3-1/TRBV3-2 TRBD2 TGTGCCAGCAGCCTGCGGGAGGGCCAGAGAGATGAGCAGTTCTTC CASSLREGQRDEQFF
. TRBJ2-5 TRBV7-8 . TGTGCCAGCAGCTTGAATAGCGGATATAAAAAAGAGACCCAGTACTTC CASSLNSGYKKETQYF
. TRBJ2-1 TRBV28 TRBD2 TGTGCCAGCACCCCTACTAGCGGGAGGCGTGTAAATGAGCAGTTCTTC CASTPTSGRRVNEQFF
. TRBJ2-2 TRBV19 TRBD2 TGTGCCAGTAAAGGCGGGGGGAGGGCCGGCGGGGAGCTGTTTTTT CASKGGGRAGGELFF
few TRBJ2-1 TRBV6-5 TRBD1 TGTGCCAGCAAGAAGACAGGGGGCATGAATGAGCAGTTCTTC CASKKTGGMNEQFF
few TRBJ2-7 TRBV7-9 . TGTGCCAGCAGTTCAGGGGGGTCCTACGAGCAGTACTTC CASSSGGSYEQYF